The clone carrying this TCR beta chain was seen only a few times. The CDR3 loop spans 14 amino acids. The V gene lost 2 bases and the J gene lost 5 bases, with 10 bases spanning the gap. Germline CDR1 reads LGHDT; CDR2 reads YNNKEL (reference sequence). This sample is drawn from a study of early T cells in non-severe SARS-CoV-2 infection. TCRdb independently ran MiXCR on the 5' RACE reads; one entry per CDR3 protein. The table shows more than 95,000 distinct CDR3 sequences, with 15% occurring only once. Specimen: whole blood. The TCR sequence derives from an adult who was a healthcare worker with PCR-confirmed SARS-CoV-2 infection or an uninfected control (not recorded which). V usage is TRBV3-1 and J usage is TRBJ2-1; a weak D match, TRBD2 (5 bases). Here the CDR3 reads CASSQYERNNEQFF. CDR3 nucleotide sequence: TGTGCCAGCAGCCAATACGAGCGGAACAATGAGCAGTTCTTC.